These T cell receptor beta chains were read from a single sample in a study of blood T cell repertoires in COVID-19. Generated by immunoSEQ multiplex PCR, the TCRdb table keeps only in-frame clones and is missing some. The profile covers roughly 270,000 clones, with approximately 86% appearing a single time and over 8% taken by the ten largest. Input material: peripheral blood. The receptors derive from a man aged 18 to 35 with active or convalescent COVID-19. Both conserved end residues are part of each CDR3. Fields, in order: V gene, J gene, clone size, D gene, CDR3 DNA, CDR3 protein. The D gene is left open where the match is weak. Expanded clones are given a class, and other clones once, few, many or no size at all.

TRBV7-3	TRBJ2-7	-	TRBD2	TGTGCCAGCAGCTTAACCGTGGCTAGCGGGGGGTCGGGAGAGCAGTACTTC	CASSLTVASGGSGEQYF
TRBV7-9	TRBJ1-1	-	TRBD1	TGTGCCAGCAGCTACGGACAGGGTGAAGCTTTCTTT	CASSYGQGEAFF
TRBV11-2	TRBJ1-1	-	TRBD1	TGTGCCAGCAGCCTTAAACAGGGGGATCGAGCTTTCTTT	CASSLKQGDRAFF
TRBV27	TRBJ1-5	-	-	TGTGCCAGCAGTCAAACAGTAGTGGTACAGCCCCAGCATTTT	CASSQTVVVQPQHF
TRBV10-3	TRBJ1-2	-	-	TGTGCCATCAGTGCGACGCGGGGGATCTACACCTTC	CAISATRGIYTF
TRBV25-1	TRBJ1-2	few	TRBD1	TGTGCCAGCAGTGCCGGGACAGCTACCTTAGGCTACACCTTC	CASSAGTATLGYTF
TRBV19	TRBJ1-1	-	-	TGTGCCAGTACTAGCGGGGGGAACACTGAAGCTTTCTTT	CASTSGGNTEAFF
TRBV29-1	TRBJ2-7	-	-	TGCAGCGGAGTCAGGGGGGCATCAGCGGGCGAGCAGTACTTC	CSGVRGASAGEQYF
TRBV5-6	TRBJ1-1	-	-	TGTGCCAGCAGCTTTACAGGACTTAACAGGGCTGGAGCTTTCTTT	CASSFTGLNRAGAFF
TRBV6-5	TRBJ1-1	-	TRBD1	TGTGCCAGCAGTTACTCGACAGGGAATACTGAAGCTTTCTTT	CASSYSTGNTEAFF
TRBV19	TRBJ1-2	-	-	TGTGCCAGTAGTACAAGAACCAGGGGATTAAATGGCTACACCTTC	CASSTRTRGLNGYTF
TRBV20-1	TRBJ2-1	-	TRBD2	TGCAGTGCTAGTACCGGGGGGGGCGGTTTAGACTACAATGAGCAGTTCTTC	CSASTGGGGLDYNEQFF
TRBV5-1	TRBJ2-7	-	-	TGCGCCAGCAGCTTGGGACAGGACTTTTCCGAGCAGTACTTC	CASSLGQDFSEQYF
TRBV19	TRBJ1-5	-	TRBD1	TGTGCCAGTAGTATATCCGGGACAGGGCCGTATCAGCCCCAGCATTTT	CASSISGTGPYQPQHF
TRBV21-1	TRBJ2-5	once	-	TGTGCCAGCAGCTCTTCCCACCAGGAACAAGAGACCCAGTACTTC	CASSSSHQEQETQYF
TRBV7-7	TRBJ2-1	-	TRBD2	TGTGCCTACCCGGGTAGCGGGGGAACCTACAATGAGCAGTTCTTC	CAYPGSGGTYNEQFF
TRBV6-5	TRBJ2-7	-	TRBD2	TGTGCCAGCGCTCTGGGGGGGGTCTACGAGCAGTACTTC	CASALGGVYEQYF
TRBV6-5	TRBJ2-1	-	-	TGTGCCGTCCTCGGAGATGAGCAGTTCTTC	CAVLGDEQFF
TRBV3-1/TRBV3-2	TRBJ2-7	-	TRBD1	TGTGCCAGCAGCCAGGGTAGGTTAAGGGGGCGAGAGCAGTACTTC	CASSQGRLRGREQYF
TRBV5-4	TRBJ1-2	-	-	TGTGCCAGCAGCTTGGGCGGACTCTATGGCTACACCTTC	CASSLGGLYGYTF
TRBV6-5	TRBJ1-3	-	-	TGTGCCAGCAGTTACCGCTTTGACAGCTCTGGAAACACCATATATTTT	CASSYRFDSSGNTIYF
TRBV4-1	TRBJ1-2	-	TRBD1	TGCGCCAGCAGCCCGGAGGCGGAGGGGGCAGGCTATGGCTACACCTTC	CASSPEAEGAGYGYTF
TRBV5-1	TRBJ2-3	-	-	TGCGCCAGCAGCTTGGGGGGCTCGGGTGGAGTGCAGTATTTT	CASSLGGSGGVQYF
TRBV5-1	TRBJ2-5	-	TRBD1	TGCGCCAGCAGCTCAGCCACGGGACAGGGTTTAAAGACCCAGTACTTC	CASSSATGQGLKTQYF
TRBV9	TRBJ2-7	-	TRBD2	TGTGCCACCCGGCGGGGGGGTAGTTACGAGCAGTACTTC	CATRRGGSYEQYF
TRBV6-5	TRBJ2-1	-	TRBD1	TGTGCCAGCACCAAAGGGGACAGCCGATACAATGAGCAGTTCTTC	CASTKGDSRYNEQFF
TRBV5-8	TRBJ2-3	-	-	TGTGCCAGCAGCTTGGTGTTAGCGCGTGATACGCAGTATTTT	CASSLVLARDTQYF
TRBV6-2/TRBV6-3	TRBJ1-5	-	-	TGTGCCAGCACCCCCGGACAGCCTAGACAGCCCCAGCATTTT	CASTPGQPRQPQHF
TRBV4-3	TRBJ1-5	-	TRBD1	TGCGCCAGCAGCCAACGACAGGGGGATGGCAATCAGCCCCAGCATTTT	CASSQRQGDGNQPQHF
TRBV6-5	TRBJ2-3	-	TRBD1	TGTGCCAGCGGGCGTCGACAGGGGGGCACAGATACGCAGTATTTT	CASGRRQGGTDTQYF
TRBV6-4	TRBJ2-5	once	-	TGTGCCAGCAGTGAGGGAGCTGGACTACCCCCAGAGACCCAGTACTTC	CASSEGAGLPPETQYF
TRBV14	TRBJ1-4	-	-	TGTGCCAGCAGCTTCGGGACATATAATGAAAAACTGTTTTTT	CASSFGTYNEKLFF
TRBV6-5	TRBJ1-1	-	-	TGTGCCAGCAGCCACCCCCGAGGGACATTTGAAGCTTTCTTT	CASSHPRGTFEAFF
TRBV7-9	TRBJ1-2	-	TRBD1	TGTGCCACCCGACAGGGGTATGGCTACACCTTC	CATRQGYGYTF
TRBV27	TRBJ2-3	-	TRBD2	TGTGCCAGCAGTTTAGTCTCTAGCGGGTGGGTTGGCACAGATACGCAGTATTTT	CASSLVSSGWVGTDTQYF
TRBV5-6	TRBJ1-1	-	-	TGTGCCAGCAGCTTGGGCAGTGAAGCTTTCTTT	CASSLGSEAFF
TRBV15	TRBJ2-5	-	TRBD1	TGTGCCACCAGCCAAGGACAGGGGGTAGAGACCCAGTACTTC	CATSQGQGVETQYF
TRBV2	TRBJ1-5	-	-	TGTGCCAGTCAACAGGGTATGCGCAATCAGCCCCAGCATTTT	CASQQGMRNQPQHF
TRBV7-9	TRBJ2-2	once	TRBD1	TGTGCCAGCAGCTCCTCCGGGGACAGGAACACCGGGGAGCTGTTTTTT	CASSSSGDRNTGELFF
TRBV19	TRBJ2-5	few	-	TGTGCCAGTAGTATGGGGGACAAACAAGAGACCCAGTACTTC	CASSMGDKQETQYF
TRBV6-4	TRBJ1-2	-	-	TGTGCCAGCAGTGACGGTCCCTACTACACCTTC	CASSDGPYYTF
TRBV5-1	TRBJ2-3	-	-	TGCGCCAGCAGCTTCGGGGGGCAAGCCCGAGATACGCAGTATTTT	CASSFGGQARDTQYF
TRBV7-2	TRBJ1-5	few	TRBD1	TGTGCCAGCAGCTTAGGGCCTCGACAGGGGACTCAGCCCCAGCATTTT	CASSLGPRQGTQPQHF